The 11 T cell receptor beta chains in this list originate from one sample, sequenced in a study of T cells in Graves' hyperthyroidism and ophthalmopathy. Amplified TCR beta CDR3 regions derived from RNA transcripts. The study used the HTBI primer set for a first-round RT-PCR of the TCR CDR3. TCRdb re-called the multiplex PCR reads with MiXCR, one entry per CDR3 protein. This sample has under 300,000 distinct CDR3 sequences; 15% occur once, and the top ten carry over 30%. Material: blood. The receptors were gathered from a woman in her 50s with Graves' hyperthyroidism that later progressed to Graves' ophthalmopathy.

This clonotype was counted a few times. The chain carries TRBV10-3 and TRBJ2-3; 9 nucleotides line up with TRBD1. Germline CDR1 and CDR2: ENHRY and SYGVKD. The CDR3 is made up of 16 amino acids. After removal of 1 base from V and 5 bases from J, the junction contained 7 bases not matched to a gene. The CDR3 DNA is TGTGCCATCAGTGAGTACCTACCGGGACAGGGAGATACGCAGTATTTT. It codes for CAISEYLPGQGDTQYF.

This clonotype has only a few counts. The chain links TRBV15 to TRBJ1-2, with D unclear. In germline, CDR1 is LNHNV, CDR2 YYDKDF (reference sequence). This CDR3 contains 14 residues. Trimming pared 0 bases from V and 4 bases from J, leaving 9 bases between. CDR3 protein: CATSRDNGRYGYTF. The CDR3 region has the DNA TGTGCCACCAGCAGAGATAACGGCCGCTATGGCTACACCTTC.

The DNA for the CDR3 is TGCAGTGCGACAGCCCACCAGGTTGAAGCTTTCTTT. Its translation: CSATAHQVEAFF. The rearrangement uses TRBV20-1 and TRBJ1-1; tentative D call: TRBD1 (5 bases). V was pared by 6 bases and J by 7 bases, with 15 bases between. Per germline, CDR1 DFQATT and CDR2 SNEGSKA (reference sequence). The CDR3 is made up of 12 amino acids.

The V and J genes are TRBV5-5 and TRBJ1-4; maybe TRBD1 (6 bases). Germline-derived CDR1 and CDR2 are SGHKS and YYEKEE (reference sequence). The CDR3 is 15 residues long. V gave up 1 base and J gave up 4 bases, with 11 bases separating them. The CDR3 region is CASSLYVGGNEKLFF. CDR3 DNA: TGTGCCAGCAGCTTGTACGTAGGGGGTAATGAAAAACTGTTTTTT.

In this sample, this clonotype turned up many times. The V and J genes are TRBV20-1 and TRBJ2-7; 11 nucleotides line up with TRBD2. This CDR3 is 15 amino acids long. V was clipped by 5 bases and J by 3 bases; unmatched bases: 9. The germline CDR1 and CDR2 sequences are DFQATT and SNEGSKA (reference sequence). This CDR3 reads CSAGGPGTSGYEQYF. The CDR3 DNA sequence: TGCAGTGCTGGGGGTCCCGGGACTAGCGGCTACGAGCAGTACTTC.

The table lists this clonotype with many counts. V usage is TRBV2 and J usage is TRBJ2-3; 9 bases fit TRBD1. In germline, CDR1 is SNHLY, CDR2 FYNNEI. The CDR3 has 14 residues. The J segment lost 2 bases and the V segment lost 10 bases, leaving 7 bases of the junction unmatched. The CDR3 region is CATETGGNTDTQYF. Written as DNA, the CDR3 is TGTGCCACGGAAACAGGGGGCAACACAGATACGCAGTATTTT.

This clonotype has at least ten counts. The chain links TRBV19 to TRBJ1-1, with D possibly being TRBD1 (5 bases). Trimming took 5 bases from V and 4 from J, leaving 17 bases between them. The CDR3 is 15 amino acids. Germline CDR1 reads LNHDA; CDR2 reads SQIVND (reference sequence). The chain's CDR3 is CASSPEGRSGTEAFF. Written as DNA, the CDR3 is TGTGCCAGTAGTCCAGAGGGACGTTCTGGCACTGAAGCTTTCTTT.

This clonotype was counted ten times or more. V and J are TRBV10-2 and TRBJ1-2; 11 nucleotides agree with TRBD1. CDR3 length equals 15 residues. Germline-derived CDR1 and CDR2 are WSHSY and SAAADI. After removal of 3 bases from V and 2 bases from J, the junction contained 2 bases not matched to a gene. In nucleotides, the CDR3 is TGCGCCAGCAGTGACCGGACAGGGGGCAACTATGGCTACACCTTC. As protein: CASSDRTGGNYGYTF.

This clonotype was detected ten times or more. This CDR3 reads CASSWGIWEQYF. The CDR3, as DNA: TGTGCCAGCAGCTGGGGCATTTGGGAGCAGTACTTC. The J gene is TRBJ2-7, the V gene TRBV7-3, with D perhaps TRBD1 (5 bases). The ends were cut back, 4 bases at V and 7 bases at J, with 11 bases in the middle. The CDR3 spans 12 residues. Germline-derived CDR1 and CDR2 are SGHTA and FQGTGA.

The DNA of the CDR3 is TGTGCCAGCACCTCGGCCCTGGGAGGAGAGACCCAGTACTTC. Protein sequence: CASTSALGGETQYF. This rearrangement joins TRBV2 to TRBJ2-5, with D possibly matching TRBD2 (6 bases). CDR3 length equals 14 residues. V was shortened by 7 bases and J by 4 bases, with 16 bases between the two germline ends. From germline, CDR1 is SNHLY and CDR2 FYNNEI.

This clonotype was observed at least ten times. This sequence joins TRBV7-2 and TRBJ2-1, with 7 bases identical to TRBD1. V was pared by 0 bases and J by 3 bases, with 2 bases of the junction left unmatched. CDR1 SGHTA and CDR2 FQGNSA come from the germline V gene. The CDR3 length is 15 residues. CDR3 sequence reads: CASSLARGLYNEQFF. CDR3 coding DNA: TGTGCCAGCAGCTTAGCTAGGGGGCTCTACAATGAGCAGTTCTTC.